The 27 T cell receptor beta chains below were found in one sample sequenced in a study of blood T cell repertoires in COVID-19. Assay used: immunoSEQ multiplex PCR; TCRdb lists only in-frame clones, some missing. There are about 51,000 clones in the sample; 80% to 90% occur only once, and over 1% lies in the top ten. The sample taken for sequencing was peripheral blood. The receptors were gathered from a man aged 55 to 70 with acute or convalescent COVID-19.

CDR3 residues: CASSFLGPGELFF. CDR3 bases: TGTGCCAGCAGCTTTTTGGGCCCCGGGGAGCTGTTTTTT. This chain links TRBV12-1 with TRBJ2-2; TRBD1 reflects the table's D call only, with no check against the DNA. TRBV12-1 is noted as a pseudogene. This CDR3 has 13 residues.

The CDR3 reads CASSLRTGGTGELFF. CDR3 in DNA: TGTGCCAGCAGCCTCCGGACAGGGGGTACCGGGGAGCTGTTTTTT. The chain has TRBV11-2 and TRBJ2-2; 10 bases match TRBD1. Trimming cost V 5 bases and J 5 bases; bases outside gene matches: 5. The germline V gene has CDR1 SGHAT and CDR2 FQNNGV. The CDR3 contains 15 residues.

The V gene is TRBV7-2, the J gene TRBJ2-3, with 10 bases identical to TRBD2. The CDR3 runs 14 residues. Germline V gives CDR1 SGHTA, CDR2 FQGNSA. V was pared by 4 bases and J by 5 bases, with 3 bases of the junction left unmatched. The CDR3 region has the DNA TGTGCCAGCAGCTGGGGGACTAGCGTAGATACGCAGTATTTT. This translates into CASSWGTSVDTQYF.

This clone has only one observation. The chain is built from TRBV11-3 and TRBJ1-4; 8 bases match TRBD1. Losses at the gene ends were 4 bases for V and 7 bases for J; bases not matched to a gene: 5. Germline loops: CDR1 SGHNT, CDR2 YENEEA. The CDR3 is 14 residues long. The CDR3 loop is CASSSRDRPEKLFF. Written as DNA, the CDR3 is TGTGCCAGCAGCTCCCGGGACAGGCCTGAAAAACTGTTTTTT. The whole variable domain, filled in from reference TRBV11-3 and TRBJ1-4, reads EAGVVQSPRYKIIEKKQPVAFWCNPISGHNTLYWYLQNLGQGPELLIRYENEEAVDDSQLPKDRFSAERLKGVDSTLKIQPAELGDSAVYLCASSSRDRPEKLFFGSGTQLSVL.

The rearrangement joins TRBV3-1 (or the pseudogene TRBV3-2) to TRBJ1-5, with 8 bases matching TRBD1. The CDR3 runs to 15 residues. Germline CDR1 and CDR2: LGHDT and YNNKEL (reference sequence). The J segment lost 3 bases and the V segment lost 4 bases, leaving 5 bases of the junction unmatched. The CDR3 DNA sequence: TGTGCCAGCAGCCTGACAGGGGCCGACAATCAGCCCCAGCATTTT. Its translation is CASSLTGADNQPQHF.

This clone was detected a few times. This chain links TRBV27 with TRBJ1-2, with a tentative D call TRBD1 (6 bases). The CDR3 spans 13 residues. Trimming removed 2 bases from V and 6 bases from J, with 10 bases in between. Germline values: CDR1 MNHEY, CDR2 SMNVEV (reference sequence). CDR3 sequence: CASSLRGADGYTF. The CDR3, as DNA: TGTGCCAGCAGTTTACGGGGGGCGGATGGCTACACCTTC.

This clone appeared a single time. This sequence joins TRBV27 and TRBJ1-2; tentative D call: TRBD1 (5 bases). This CDR3 is 14 amino acids long. Germline lookup yields CDR1 MNHEY and CDR2 SMNVEV (reference sequence). With 4 bases removed from V and 8 bases from J, the gap between germline ends came to 17 bases. The CDR3, as DNA: TGTGCCAGCAGTTACGTCAGCGGGGCAGGGGGCTACACCTTC. It codes for CASSYVSGAGGYTF.

This chain links TRBV27 with TRBJ2-1, with D perhaps matching TRBD2 (5 bases). CDR1 is MNHEY, CDR2 SMNVEV, per germline (reference sequence). The CDR3 contains 15 residues. Between the trimmed V and J ends, which lost 1 base and 0 bases, there was a span of 7 bases. The CDR3 nucleotides read TGTGCCAGCAGTTTATTGGGGAGCTCCTACAATGAGCAGTTCTTC. This gives the protein CASSLLGSSYNEQFF.

The chain links TRBV27 to TRBJ2-7, with 7 bases that match TRBD2. The CDR3 covers 14 residues. From germline, CDR1 is MNHEY and CDR2 SMNVEV (reference sequence). J gave up 6 bases and V 3 bases, and 8 bases lay outside the gene matches. CDR3 in DNA: TGTGCCAGCAGTTTGACTGCCTCGGGAGGCGAGCAGTACTTC. Amino acids: CASSLTASGGEQYF.

This sequence joins TRBV4-1 and TRBJ2-4; the match to TRBD1 covers 7 bases. CDR1 is MGHRA, CDR2 YSYEKL, per germline. This CDR3 region has 16 residues. V shed 1 base, J shed 8 bases, and the junction held 11 bases outside the gene matches. The DNA of the CDR3 is TGCGCCAGCAGCCAAGGTTCCGGGACAGAAAAGGACATTCAGTACTTC. As protein: CASSQGSGTEKDIQYF.

The chain carries TRBV11-2 and TRBJ2-1; 7 bases are shared with TRBD1. CDR3 length: 15 amino acids. Germline V gene lookup returns CDR1 SGHAT and CDR2 FQNNGV. J was trimmed by 2 bases and V by 5 bases; bases with no gene match: 6. Written as DNA, the CDR3 is TGTGCCAGCAGCCCGACGGGACAGACCTACAATGAGCAGTTCTTC. This codes for CASSPTGQTYNEQFF.

The rearrangement joins TRBV6-1 to TRBJ1-1; D may be TRBD1 (6 bases). The CDR3 has 14 residues. Germline assignment: CDR1 MNHNS and CDR2 SASEGT. V gave up 3 bases and J gave up 4 bases, with 12 bases separating them. The CDR3 protein is CASSEGAPGTEAFF. CDR3 bases: TGTGCCAGCAGTGAGGGGGCCCCGGGCACTGAAGCTTTCTTT.

The chain links TRBV15 to TRBJ1-4; no firm D call. Trimming took 7 bases from V and 4 from J, leaving 10 bases between them. CDR3 size: 13 residues. The germline V gene has CDR1 LNHNV and CDR2 YYDKDF (reference sequence). CDR3 sequence (DNA): TGTGCCACCAAACGGGGATATAATGAAAAACTGTTTTTT. Protein: CATKRGYNEKLFF.

The genes are TRBV5-1 and TRBJ2-2, with 7 bases fitting TRBD2. CDR1 and CDR2 (germline): SGHRS, YFSETQ. The CDR3 totals 16 residues. With V trimmed by 4 bases and J by 0 bases, 6 bases remained unmatched. The CDR3 DNA sequence: TGCGCCAGCAGCGACTACGGGAGGACGAACACCGGGGAGCTGTTTTTT. It encodes CASSDYGRTNTGELFF.

This rearrangement joins TRBV7-3 to TRBJ1-2; TRBD1 matches at 8 bases. This CDR3 contains 13 residues. After removal of 5 bases from V and 8 bases from J, the junction contained 7 bases not matched to a gene. The germline V gene encodes CDR1 SGHTA and CDR2 FQGTGA. The CDR3 DNA reads as TGTGCCAGCAGCCCGACAGGGGAAGGCGGCTACACCTTC. Translating it yields CASSPTGEGGYTF.

This clone was counted a single time. The CDR3 nucleotides read TGTGCCAGCAGTTTCCAGGTAGCTGGAAACACCATATATTTT. This encodes CASSFQVAGNTIYF. The rearrangement joins TRBV6-5 to TRBJ1-3; no definite D call. Germline V gives CDR1 MNHEY, CDR2 SVGAGI. The CDR3 runs to 14 residues. V gave up 4 bases and J gave up 2 bases, with 9 bases separating them.

V is TRBV6-5 and J is TRBJ2-3; the match to TRBD1 covers 7 bases. CDR1 is MNHEY and CDR2 is SVGAGI in the germline V gene. The CDR3 totals 13 residues. J gave up 3 bases and V 6 bases, and 3 bases lay outside the gene matches. The CDR3 is CASRDRITDTQYF. The CDR3 nucleotides read TGTGCCAGCAGGGACAGGATTACAGATACGCAGTATTTT.

The CDR3 DNA sequence: TGTGCCAGCAGTCTTACTTACAATGAGCAGTTCTTC. Protein product: CASSLTYNEQFF. The chain links TRBV6-2 or TRBV6-3 to TRBJ2-1; no clear D. Germline CDR1 reads MNHEY; CDR2 reads SVGEGT. The V end was cut by 5 bases, the J end by 4 bases, with 6 bases between. This CDR3 contains 12 residues.

The chain joins TRBV6-6 to TRBJ2-2, with D hard to call. Trimming took off 6 bases at V and 6 bases at J, with 5 bases between the two ends. The CDR3 length is 11 residues. Per germline, CDR1 MNHNY and CDR2 SVGAGI (reference sequence). DNA of the CDR3: TGTGCCAGCAGCTCCGCCGGGGAGCTGTTTTTT. Its protein product is CASSSAGELFF.

The chain has TRBV5-1 and TRBJ2-1, with 13 bases that match TRBD2. Per germline, CDR1 SGHRS and CDR2 YFSETQ. The CDR3 spans 15 residues. The V and J ends lost 0 bases and 12 bases, in that order; junction bases with no gene match: 6. CDR3: CASSLGGTSGVGQFF. DNA of the CDR3: TGCGCCAGCAGCTTGGGAGGGACTAGCGGGGTCGGGCAGTTCTTC.

This chain joins TRBV18 and TRBJ1-5; D may be TRBD1 (5 bases). In germline, CDR1 is KGHSH, CDR2 LQKENI. CDR3 size: 16 residues. V gave up 3 bases and J gave up 0 bases, with 12 bases separating them. CDR3 sequence (DNA): TGTGCCAGCTCACCCCAGGGCGGGACTAGCAATCAGCCCCAGCATTTT. It yields the protein CASSPQGGTSNQPQHF.

V gene TRBV6-4 combines with J gene TRBJ2-3; 10 bases fit TRBD1. Losses at the gene ends were 3 bases for V and 4 bases for J; bases not matched to a gene: 1. The CDR3 contains 14 residues. CDR1 MRHNA and CDR2 SNTAGT come from the germline V gene. CDR3 nucleotide sequence: TGTGCCAGCAGTGAGACAGGGGGCGCAGATACGCAGTATTTT. It is translated as CASSETGGADTQYF.

The V call is TRBV2, the J call TRBJ2-7, with D perhaps matching TRBD1 (6 bases). CDR1 and CDR2 from the germline V gene are SNHLY and FYNNEI. The length of the CDR3 is 11 residues. Trimming pared 11 bases from V and 4 bases from J, leaving 12 bases between. CDR3 DNA: TGTGCCGAGGGGGTCGGTTACGAGCAGTACTTC. It specifies CAEGVGYEQYF. Supplemented by reference TRBV2 and TRBJ2-7, the full variable domain reads EPEVTQTPSHQVTQMGQEVILRCVPISNHLYFYWYRQILGQKVEFLVSFYNNEISEKSEIFDDQFSVERPDGSNFTLKIRSTKLEDSAMYFCAEGVGYEQYFGPGTRLTVT.

This sequence joins TRBV27 and TRBJ1-1; possible D gene TRBD1, 6 bases. V lost 0 bases and J lost 5, with 10 bases in between. CDR1 is MNHEY, CDR2 SMNVEV, per germline (reference sequence). The CDR3 length is 14 residues. This chain's CDR3 is CASSLSRGGTEAFF. CDR3 nucleotide sequence: TGTGCCAGCAGTTTATCCAGGGGTGGGACTGAAGCTTTCTTT.

The chain links TRBV27 to TRBJ1-2; 10 bases line up with TRBD1. The trim removed 7 bases at V and 3 bases at J, leaving 2 bases unmatched. CDR3 size: 13 residues. Per the germline V gene, CDR1 is MNHEY and CDR2 is SMNVEV (reference sequence). CDR3 in amino acids: CASKTGGDYGYTF. The CDR3 DNA reads as TGTGCCAGCAAGACAGGGGGCGACTATGGCTACACCTTC.

V and J are TRBV5-1 and TRBJ1-2, with 7 bases matching TRBD1. The CDR3 length is 14 residues. Germline V gene lookup returns CDR1 SGHRS and CDR2 YFSETQ. V was pared by 0 bases and J by 5 bases, with 4 bases of the junction left unmatched. CDR3 sequence (DNA): TGCGCCAGCAGCTTGGGGGGGACAGATTATGGCTACACCTTC. This gives the protein CASSLGGTDYGYTF.

The chain recombines TRBV10-2 with TRBJ1-4; a possible D gene is TRBD1 (5 bases). CDR3 length equals 13 residues. Looked up from germline, CDR1 is WSHSY and CDR2 is SAAADI. V gave up 6 bases and J gave up 4 bases, with 9 bases separating them. DNA for the CDR3: TGCGCCAGCAGAGACAGCTTTAATGAAAAACTGTTTTTT. Translating it yields CASRDSFNEKLFF.